This TCR beta chain was recorded in a study of HIV-infected patients and healthy controls. This clonotype has at least ten counts. What it recognizes is unknown. Whole blood was used without fractionation, so all unsorted peripheral T cells were included. Alpha and beta constant-region primers primed reverse transcription of around 500 ng RNA. Separate chain-specific third strand synthesis with multiplexing indices produced the alpha and beta libraries. TCRdb reprocessed the 5' RACE reads with MiXCR, giving one entry per CDR3 protein. The top ten clones hold around 3.1% of a sample with around 18,000 distinct CDR3 sequences, around 10% of them seen once. Trimming shortened V by 5 bases and J by 5 bases, and 10 bases separated the two germline ends. This CDR3 comprises 13 residues. Germline values: CDR1 SGHTA, CDR2 FQGNSA. Broader study findings: Healthy control repertoires had roughly threefold more distinct CDR3s than untreated HIV+ repertoires, and higher Shannon diversity.

The chain has TRBV7-2 and TRBJ1-5; D gene ambiguous. The sequence was collected from an adult in good health. The sample comprised blood. This chain's CDR3 is CASSPSQDQPQHF. The CDR3 DNA is TGTGCCAGCAGCCCCTCACAAGATCAGCCCCAGCATTTT.